The source of this T cell receptor beta chain is a study of T cell responses to AZD1222 COVID-19 vaccine. Study-wide results and limits: Samples come after the peak T cell response, not at day 14. Increased Spike-specific TCR breadth and depth were observed after two AZD1222 doses. It should be noted that donors were predominantly white British and more often female, and clonal diversity was possibly underestimated. CD4 TCRs linked to vaccination spanned spike, dominating at 160-218 and 743-854.

As to this clone: Its antigen is currently unknown.

The V and J ends lost 2 bases and 7 bases respectively, with 9 bases between them. The CDR3 is 14 residues long. Per the germline V gene, CDR1 is KGHSH and CDR2 is LQKENI. Profiling relied on immunoSEQ multiplex PCR, and the TCRdb table lists in-frame clones only, not all of them. In the table there are 75,000 to 95,000 clones, 88% of which are singletons. This sequence originates from an adult who received the MenACWY meningococcal vaccine as a control. The gene calls are TRBV18 and TRBJ1-6; maybe TRBD1 (5 bases). This specimen was peripheral blood, taken 28 days after the second dose of the MenACWY control vaccine. The CDR3 protein is CASSPGTRNSPLHF. In nucleotides, the CDR3 is TGTGCCAGCTCACCAGGGACGAGGAATTCACCCCTCCACTTT.